This is a list of T cell receptor beta chains from one sample in a study of blood T cell repertoires in COVID-19. Assay used: immunoSEQ multiplex PCR; TCRdb lists only in-frame clones, some missing. This table holds hundreds of thousands of clones, about 85% found once. The sequencing input was peripheral blood. The source is a woman aged 18 to 35 who had recovered from COVID-19. Both conserved end residues are part of each CDR3. The order of the fields is CDR3 length, D gene, J gene, clone size, V gene, CDR3 protein, CDR3 DNA. A D gene is named only where the DNA matches it firmly. Size tells how often a clone was seen (once, few, many) or the class of an expanded clone, and some rows leave it out.

cdr3_length: 16
d_call: .
j_call: TRBJ2-2
clone_size: few
v_call: TRBV6-2/TRBV6-3
cdr3_aa: CASSYWGRILTGELFF
cdr3_nt: TGTGCCAGCAGTTACTGGGGGCGTATACTTACCGGGGAGCTGTTTTTT

cdr3_length: 13
d_call: .
j_call: TRBJ1-5
clone_size: .
v_call: TRBV7-6
cdr3_aa: CASSRGLTQPQHF
cdr3_nt: TGTGCCAGCAGCCGGGGACTCACTCAGCCCCAGCATTTT

cdr3_length: 18
d_call: .
j_call: TRBJ1-1
clone_size: .
v_call: TRBV23-1
cdr3_aa: CAREVRGHQSHMNTEAFF
cdr3_nt: TGCGCCAGAGAAGTGCGAGGACACCAGTCCCACATGAACACTGAAGCTTTCTTT

cdr3_length: 13
d_call: .
j_call: TRBJ2-7
clone_size: .
v_call: TRBV27
cdr3_aa: CASSSQISYEQYF
cdr3_nt: TGTGCCAGCAGTTCCCAGATCTCCTACGAGCAGTACTTC

cdr3_length: 12
d_call: .
j_call: TRBJ1-2
clone_size: .
v_call: TRBV20-1
cdr3_aa: CSASGQLYGYTF
cdr3_nt: TGCAGTGCCAGTGGACAGCTCTATGGCTACACCTTC

cdr3_length: 15
d_call: TRBD1
j_call: TRBJ2-7
clone_size: few
v_call: TRBV4-3
cdr3_aa: CASSQEGDRGYEQYF
cdr3_nt: TGCGCCAGCAGCCAAGAAGGGGACAGGGGCTACGAGCAGTACTTC

cdr3_length: 15
d_call: TRBD1
j_call: TRBJ2-1
clone_size: .
v_call: TRBV6-5
cdr3_aa: CASSRTGLSYNEQFF
cdr3_nt: TGTGCCAGCAGTCGGACAGGGCTATCCTACAATGAGCAGTTCTTC

cdr3_length: 13
d_call: TRBD1
j_call: TRBJ2-7
clone_size: .
v_call: TRBV6-5
cdr3_aa: CASSYTSQGEQYF
cdr3_nt: TGTGCCAGCAGTTACACGTCACAGGGGGAGCAGTACTTC

cdr3_length: 14
d_call: .
j_call: TRBJ2-2
clone_size: .
v_call: TRBV9
cdr3_aa: CASSVVSGTGELFF
cdr3_nt: TGTGCCAGCAGCGTAGTTAGCGGCACCGGGGAGCTGTTTTTT

cdr3_length: 15
d_call: TRBD1
j_call: TRBJ1-5
clone_size: .
v_call: TRBV25-1
cdr3_aa: CASSARDRVDQPQHF
cdr3_nt: TGTGCCAGCAGTGCCCGGGACAGGGTAGATCAGCCCCAGCATTTT

cdr3_length: 14
d_call: .
j_call: TRBJ1-6
clone_size: .
v_call: TRBV7-2
cdr3_aa: CASSLDSYNSPLHF
cdr3_nt: TGTGCCAGCAGCCTTGACAGTTATAATTCACCCCTCCACTTT

cdr3_length: 13
d_call: TRBD2
j_call: TRBJ2-7
clone_size: .
v_call: TRBV7-2
cdr3_aa: CASSLGGTYEQYF
cdr3_nt: TGTGCCAGCAGTTTGGGGGGGACCTACGAGCAGTACTTC

cdr3_length: 14
d_call: .
j_call: TRBJ1-1
clone_size: .
v_call: TRBV14
cdr3_aa: CASSRRSGGTEAFF
cdr3_nt: TGTGCCAGCAGCCGTAGGTCCGGGGGCACTGAAGCTTTCTTT

cdr3_length: 13
d_call: .
j_call: TRBJ2-7
clone_size: .
v_call: TRBV19
cdr3_aa: CASSMGAGNEQYF
cdr3_nt: TGTGCCAGTAGTATGGGGGCAGGGAACGAGCAGTACTTC

cdr3_length: 17
d_call: TRBD1
j_call: TRBJ1-5
clone_size: .
v_call: TRBV4-2
cdr3_aa: CASSQEVGQGSNQPQHF
cdr3_nt: TGTGCCAGCAGCCAAGAGGTGGGACAGGGGAGCAATCAGCCCCAGCATTTT

cdr3_length: 13
d_call: TRBD1
j_call: TRBJ2-1
clone_size: .
v_call: TRBV27
cdr3_aa: CASSMTGWNEQFF
cdr3_nt: TGTGCCAGCAGTATGACAGGGTGGAATGAGCAGTTCTTC

cdr3_length: 13
d_call: .
j_call: TRBJ2-2
clone_size: .
v_call: TRBV10-3
cdr3_aa: CAISPDRSGELFF
cdr3_nt: TGTGCCATCAGCCCTGACAGATCCGGGGAGCTGTTTTTT

cdr3_length: 15
d_call: .
j_call: TRBJ1-2
clone_size: few
v_call: TRBV4-1
cdr3_aa: CASSQDGTGTYGYTF
cdr3_nt: TGCGCCAGCAGCCAAGATGGTACAGGTACCTATGGCTACACCTTC

cdr3_length: 16
d_call: TRBD1
j_call: TRBJ1-2
clone_size: .
v_call: TRBV7-8
cdr3_aa: CASSSPAPAGGYGYTF
cdr3_nt: TGTGCCAGCAGCTCCCCCGCTCCCGCAGGGGGCTATGGCTACACCTTC

cdr3_length: 16
d_call: .
j_call: TRBJ2-1
clone_size: .
v_call: TRBV11-3
cdr3_aa: CASSLGSLGLGNEQFF
cdr3_nt: TGTGCCAGCAGCTTAGGCAGCCTAGGTTTAGGCAATGAGCAGTTCTTC

cdr3_length: 15
d_call: TRBD2
j_call: TRBJ2-7
clone_size: .
v_call: TRBV29-1
cdr3_aa: CSVENVWGGTYEQYF
cdr3_nt: TGCAGCGTAGAAAATGTATGGGGGGGGACCTACGAGCAGTACTTC

cdr3_length: 12
d_call: .
j_call: TRBJ1-2
clone_size: .
v_call: TRBV5-1
cdr3_aa: CASSSGSYGYTF
cdr3_nt: TGCGCCAGCAGTTCCGGGTCCTATGGCTACACCTTC

cdr3_length: 17
d_call: TRBD2
j_call: TRBJ2-7
clone_size: few
v_call: TRBV4-1
cdr3_aa: CASSLGLAGGPPYEQYF
cdr3_nt: TGCGCCAGCAGCCTGGGACTAGCGGGAGGGCCGCCCTACGAGCAGTACTTC

cdr3_length: 14
d_call: .
j_call: TRBJ1-2
clone_size: .
v_call: TRBV6-5
cdr3_aa: CATRFGGPGDGYTF
cdr3_nt: TGTGCCACCCGGTTTGGGGGCCCAGGGGATGGCTACACCTTC

cdr3_length: 17
d_call: TRBD1
j_call: TRBJ2-1
clone_size: .
v_call: TRBV9
cdr3_aa: CASSTPRQGITYNEQFF
cdr3_nt: TGTGCCAGCAGCACCCCACGACAGGGCATTACCTACAATGAGCAGTTCTTC

cdr3_length: 15
d_call: TRBD2
j_call: TRBJ2-1
clone_size: .
v_call: TRBV6-5
cdr3_aa: CASSPPTSGSDEQFF
cdr3_nt: TGTGCCAGCAGCCCACCGACTAGCGGGAGCGATGAGCAGTTCTTC

cdr3_length: 18
d_call: TRBD1
j_call: TRBJ2-2
clone_size: .
v_call: TRBV12-5
cdr3_aa: CASGLVLTGTGNTGELFF
cdr3_nt: TGTGCTAGTGGTTTGGTCCTAACCGGGACAGGGAACACCGGGGAGCTGTTTTTT

cdr3_length: 14
d_call: .
j_call: TRBJ2-7
clone_size: .
v_call: TRBV18
cdr3_aa: CASSPPDRDYEQYF
cdr3_nt: TGTGCCAGCTCACCACCAGACAGAGACTACGAGCAGTACTTC

cdr3_length: 16
d_call: .
j_call: TRBJ1-6
clone_size: .
v_call: TRBV11-2
cdr3_aa: CASSYYPTAAGSPLHF
cdr3_nt: TGTGCCAGCAGCTATTACCCGACCGCCGCGGGTTCACCCCTCCACTTT

cdr3_length: 11
d_call: .
j_call: TRBJ1-2
clone_size: .
v_call: TRBV6-5
cdr3_aa: CASSYPGPYTF
cdr3_nt: TGTGCCAGCAGTTACCCCGGTCCCTACACCTTC

cdr3_length: 16
d_call: TRBD2
j_call: TRBJ2-7
clone_size: few
v_call: TRBV9
cdr3_aa: CASSPGGAGFSYEQYF
cdr3_nt: TGTGCCAGCAGCCCAGGAGGAGCGGGATTTTCCTACGAGCAGTACTTC

cdr3_length: 14
d_call: .
j_call: TRBJ1-1
clone_size: few
v_call: TRBV4-1
cdr3_aa: CASEGGGMNTEAFF
cdr3_nt: TGCGCCAGCGAAGGGGGGGGCATGAACACTGAAGCTTTCTTT

cdr3_length: 14
d_call: .
j_call: TRBJ1-1
clone_size: .
v_call: TRBV9
cdr3_aa: CASSGRTGSTEAFF
cdr3_nt: TGTGCCAGCAGCGGACGGACGGGATCCACTGAAGCTTTCTTT

cdr3_length: 12
d_call: .
j_call: TRBJ2-7
clone_size: .
v_call: TRBV7-2
cdr3_aa: CASSLLASEQYF
cdr3_nt: TGTGCCAGCAGCTTATTGGCCTCCGAGCAGTACTTC

cdr3_length: 12
d_call: .
j_call: TRBJ1-1
clone_size: .
v_call: TRBV10-3
cdr3_aa: CAIRAGHTEAFF
cdr3_nt: TGTGCCATCCGGGCAGGGCACACTGAAGCTTTCTTT

cdr3_length: 18
d_call: .
j_call: TRBJ1-2
clone_size: .
v_call: TRBV30
cdr3_aa: CAWSAGDTAFGPNYGYTF
cdr3_nt: TGTGCCTGGAGTGCCGGGGACACGGCTTTCGGGCCTAACTATGGCTACACCTTC

cdr3_length: 14
d_call: .
j_call: TRBJ2-7
clone_size: .
v_call: TRBV28
cdr3_aa: CATLAFGQGGLQYF
cdr3_nt: TGTGCCACCCTAGCGTTTGGGCAGGGAGGTCTGCAGTACTTC

cdr3_length: 15
d_call: TRBD1
j_call: TRBJ2-1
clone_size: few
v_call: TRBV13
cdr3_aa: CASSFPGQTGNEQFF
cdr3_nt: TGTGCCAGCAGCTTCCCGGGACAGACGGGCAATGAGCAGTTCTTC

cdr3_length: 13
d_call: TRBD2
j_call: TRBJ2-1
clone_size: once
v_call: TRBV7-9
cdr3_aa: CASSRLSGIEQFF
cdr3_nt: TGTGCCAGCAGCCGACTTAGCGGGATTGAGCAGTTCTTC

cdr3_length: 13
d_call: .
j_call: TRBJ1-2
clone_size: .
v_call: TRBV18
cdr3_aa: CASSQQGSYGYTF
cdr3_nt: TGTGCCAGCTCGCAACAGGGTAGCTATGGCTACACCTTC

cdr3_length: 18
d_call: TRBD1
j_call: TRBJ2-6
clone_size: many
v_call: TRBV25-1
cdr3_aa: CASSTPGQGTSGANVLTF
cdr3_nt: TGTGCCAGCAGTACTCCGGGACAGGGGACGTCCGGGGCCAACGTCCTGACTTTC

cdr3_length: 15
d_call: TRBD2
j_call: TRBJ2-7
clone_size: .
v_call: TRBV7-2
cdr3_aa: CASSPRTSGSYEQYF
cdr3_nt: TGTGCCAGCAGCCCGAGGACTAGCGGCTCCTACGAGCAGTACTTC

cdr3_length: 11
d_call: .
j_call: TRBJ2-7
clone_size: .
v_call: TRBV20-1
cdr3_aa: CSASTGYEQYF
cdr3_nt: TGCAGTGCATCCACAGGTTACGAGCAGTACTTC

cdr3_length: 13
d_call: .
j_call: TRBJ1-2
clone_size: .
v_call: TRBV19
cdr3_aa: CASSIAGLYGYTF
cdr3_nt: TGTGCCAGTAGTATAGCAGGGCTCTATGGCTACACCTTC

cdr3_length: 15
d_call: TRBD2
j_call: TRBJ2-3
clone_size: once
v_call: TRBV7-2
cdr3_aa: CASSQLAGVMNTQYF
cdr3_nt: TGTGCCAGCAGCCAACTAGCGGGAGTCATGAATACGCAGTATTTT

cdr3_length: 16
d_call: TRBD2
j_call: TRBJ2-1
clone_size: once
v_call: TRBV27
cdr3_aa: CASSLGAGGSYNEQFF
cdr3_nt: TGTGCCAGCAGTTTGGGAGCGGGAGGCTCCTACAATGAGCAGTTCTTC

cdr3_length: 17
d_call: TRBD2
j_call: TRBJ2-7
clone_size: .
v_call: TRBV3-1/TRBV3-2
cdr3_aa: CASSQAPLAGVSYEQYF
cdr3_nt: TGTGCCAGCAGCCAAGCTCCCCTAGCGGGAGTGTCCTACGAGCAGTACTTC

cdr3_length: 14
d_call: TRBD1
j_call: TRBJ1-1
clone_size: .
v_call: TRBV29-1
cdr3_aa: CSGDRGAMNTEAFF
cdr3_nt: TGCAGCGGGGACAGGGGGGCCATGAACACTGAAGCTTTCTTT

cdr3_length: 15
d_call: .
j_call: TRBJ1-2
clone_size: .
v_call: TRBV19
cdr3_aa: CASSILDVSSYGYTF
cdr3_nt: TGTGCCAGTAGTATACTTGATGTGAGTAGCTATGGCTACACCTTC

cdr3_length: 16
d_call: .
j_call: TRBJ1-6
clone_size: .
v_call: TRBV5-5
cdr3_aa: CASSLGSGLYNSPLHF
cdr3_nt: TGTGCCAGCAGCTTGGGCTCGGGTCTTTATAATTCACCCCTCCACTTT